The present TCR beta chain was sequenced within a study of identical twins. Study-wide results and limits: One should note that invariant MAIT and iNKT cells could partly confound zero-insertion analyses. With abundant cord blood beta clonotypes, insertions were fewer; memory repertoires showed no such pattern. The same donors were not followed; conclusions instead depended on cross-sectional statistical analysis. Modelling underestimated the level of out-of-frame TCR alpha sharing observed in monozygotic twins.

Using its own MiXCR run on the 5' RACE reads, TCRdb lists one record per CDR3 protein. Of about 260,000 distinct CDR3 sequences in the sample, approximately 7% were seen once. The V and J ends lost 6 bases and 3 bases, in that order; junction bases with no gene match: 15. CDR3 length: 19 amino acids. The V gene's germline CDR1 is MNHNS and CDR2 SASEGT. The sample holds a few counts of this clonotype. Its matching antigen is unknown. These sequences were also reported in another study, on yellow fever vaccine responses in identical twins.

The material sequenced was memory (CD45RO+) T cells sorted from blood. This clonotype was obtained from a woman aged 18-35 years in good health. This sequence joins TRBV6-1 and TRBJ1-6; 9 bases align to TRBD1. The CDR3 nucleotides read TGTGCCAGCAGCGCCCGGCCTGGGACAGGGAACCTCTATAATTCACCCCTCCACTTT. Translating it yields CASSARPGTGNLYNSPLHF.